A single sample gave rise to the 15 T cell receptor beta chains below, sequenced in a study of blood T cell repertoires in COVID-19. Profiling relied on immunoSEQ multiplex PCR, and the TCRdb table lists in-frame clones only, not all of them. The sample holds 380,000 or so clones; about 89% are singletons and the top ten take 1.3%. The sample was PBMCs or T cells enriched from blood (not recorded which). These TCRs come from a young man who had recovered from COVID-19.

The chain combines TRBV10-3 with TRBJ1-5, with a tentative D call TRBD1 (6 bases). Germline V CDR1 and CDR2: ENHRY, SYGVKD. The V end lost 2 bases, the J end lost 6 bases, and 14 bases lay between the germline ends. The CDR3 is 15 residues long. The CDR3 DNA follows: TGTGCCATCAGTGAGGGTACAGGGACGGGTCAGCCCCAGCATTTT. This translates into CAISEGTGTGQPQHF.

The rearrangement links TRBV7-2 to TRBJ1-1, with D possibly matching TRBD1 (5 bases). V lost 1 base and J lost 6, with 6 bases in between. CDR1 and CDR2 (germline): SGHTA, FQGNSA. The CDR3 sequence is 12 residues long. CDR3 in DNA: TGTGCCAGCAGCTTAGGGACATCTGAAGCTTTCTTT. This translates into CASSLGTSEAFF. The full variable domain, its missing parts supplied by reference TRBV7-2 and TRBJ1-1, is GAGVSQSPSNKVTEKGKDVELRCDPISGHTALYWYRQSLGQGLEFLIYFQGNSAPDKSGLPSDRFSAERTGGSVSTLTIQRTQQEDSAVYLCASSLGTSEAFFGQGTRLTVV.

The CDR3 DNA follows: TGTGCCAGCGGGACAGGGCGACACGAGCAGTACTTC. Its protein product is CASGTGRHEQYF. This chain uses TRBV5-4 with TRBJ2-7, with 9 bases lining up with TRBD1. Germline CDR1 reads SGHNT; CDR2 reads YYREEE (reference sequence). This CDR3 region has 12 residues. J lost 5 bases, V lost 7 bases, and 4 bases had no gene match.

V is TRBV9 and J is TRBJ2-3; 9 nucleotides agree with TRBD2. The CDR3 sequence is 17 residues long. Germline V gene lookup returns CDR1 SGDLS and CDR2 YYNGEE. With V trimmed by 4 bases and J by 2 bases, 11 bases remained unmatched. DNA of the CDR3: TGTGCCAGCAGCCCAGGTGGGCGGGGGGGGTTCACAGATACGCAGTATTTT. Protein sequence: CASSPGGRGGFTDTQYF. Together with reference TRBV9 and TRBJ2-3, the CDR3 gives the full variable domain: DSGVTQTPKHLITATGQRVTLRCSPRSGDLSVYWYQQSLDQGLQFLIQYYNGEERAKGNILERFSAQQFPDLHSELNLSSLELGDSALYFCASSPGGRGGFTDTQYFGPGTRLTVL.

J is TRBJ1-2 and V is TRBV6-1, with D perhaps TRBD1 (5 bases). Trimming pared 2 bases from V and 4 bases from J, leaving 11 bases between. CDR3 size: 14 residues. Germline V gives CDR1 MNHNS, CDR2 SASEGT. The CDR3 DNA reads as TGTGCCAGCAGTGAACAGGGTGATTTCTATGGCTACACCTTC. It codes for CASSEQGDFYGYTF.

The chain uses TRBV30 and TRBJ2-3; TRBD1 might be the D (6 bases). The CDR3 has 14 amino acids. Germline lookup yields CDR1 GTSNPN and CDR2 SVGIG (reference sequence). V dropped 3 bases and J dropped 2 bases, with 12 bases sitting between them. The CDR3 protein is CAWSWTENTDTQYF. The CDR3 nucleotides are TGTGCCTGGAGCTGGACAGAAAACACAGATACGCAGTATTTT.

V and J are TRBV2 and TRBJ1-2; D gene unclear. V lost 3 bases and J 4 bases, leaving 9 bases between the germline ends. Germline values: CDR1 SNHLY, CDR2 FYNNEI. The CDR3 consists of 13 residues. The CDR3 is CASSDLEAYGYTF. The CDR3 DNA reads TGTGCCAGCAGTGATTTGGAGGCCTATGGCTACACCTTC. Supplemented by reference TRBV2 and TRBJ1-2, the full variable domain reads EPEVTQTPSHQVTQMGQEVILRCVPISNHLYFYWYRQILGQKVEFLVSFYNNEISEKSEIFDDQFSVERPDGSNFTLKIRSTKLEDSAMYFCASSDLEAYGYTFGSGTRLTVV.

V and J are TRBV14 and TRBJ1-1; D unclear. Deletions cut 4 bases from V and 3 bases from J, with 9 bases between. The CDR3 loop spans 13 amino acids. Germline V lookup: CDR1 SGHDN, CDR2 FVKESK. The CDR3 region has the DNA TGTGCCAGCAGCCCGATCATAGACACTGAAGCTTTCTTT. This translates into CASSPIIDTEAFF.

The chain is built from TRBV7-9 and TRBJ1-2; 7 bases map to TRBD1. Germline V gene sequence: CDR1 SEHNR, CDR2 FQNEAQ (reference sequence). V was clipped by 0 bases and J by 2 bases; unmatched bases: 6. The length of the CDR3 is 16 residues. In nucleotides, the CDR3 is TGTGCCAGCAGCTTAGCTTCAGGACAGGTGAACTATGGCTACACCTTC. Translating it yields CASSLASGQVNYGYTF.

V gene TRBV2 combines with J gene TRBJ1-3; D remains ambiguous. The CDR3 covers 15 residues. With 3 bases removed from V and 0 bases from J, the gap between germline ends came to 9 bases. CDR1 and CDR2 (germline): SNHLY, FYNNEI. DNA of the CDR3: TGTGCCAGCAGTGAGAGGGTGGACTCTGGAAACACCATATATTTT. This translates into CASSERVDSGNTIYF.

V usage is TRBV29-1 and J usage is TRBJ1-2; 11 bases are a match to TRBD1. The CDR3 spans 12 residues. The V gene's germline CDR1 is SQVTM and CDR2 ANQGSEA. V trimming: 7 bases; J trimming: 5 bases; junction bases outside the gene matches: 3. The CDR3 nucleotides are TGCAGCGCGGACAGGGGGCAATATGGCTACACCTTC. The encoded protein is CSADRGQYGYTF.

This clone was recorded only once. The CDR3 DNA is TGCGCCAGCAGCCAAGTTCAGGGGGAAAACTATGGCTACACCTTC. Protein product: CASSQVQGENYGYTF. This chain links TRBV4-1 with TRBJ1-2; 7 bases are a match to TRBD1. The trim removed 1 base at V and 2 bases at J, leaving 4 bases unmatched. Germline lookup yields CDR1 MGHRA and CDR2 YSYEKL. This CDR3 region has 15 residues.

V and J are TRBV6-4 and TRBJ1-6; unclear D gene. The V gene lost 11 bases and the J gene lost 9 bases, with 17 bases spanning the gap. The CDR3 runs to 13 residues. The V gene's germline CDR1 is MRHNA and CDR2 SNTAGT. Written as DNA, the CDR3 is TGTGCCTCCGGAGCGGAGTACGGTTCACCCCTCCACTTT. Its protein is CASGAEYGSPLHF.

A single count supports this clone. The chain has TRBV19 and TRBJ1-3, with D hard to call. With 10 bases removed from V and 4 bases from J, the gap between germline ends came to 17 bases. There are 14 residues in the CDR3. Germline V gene lookup returns CDR1 LNHDA and CDR2 SQIVND (reference sequence). The CDR3 region is CATLGRGSGNTIYF. CDR3 bases: TGTGCCACACTAGGCCGAGGGTCCGGAAACACCATATATTTT.

The chain uses TRBV12-3 or TRBV12-4 and TRBJ1-2, with D possibly being TRBD1 (5 bases). The CDR3 has 12 residues. The V and J ends lost 3 bases and 8 bases respectively, with 10 bases between them. CDR3 loop: CASSFGGWGYTF. The CDR3 DNA reads TGTGCCAGCAGTTTCGGGGGATGGGGCTACACCTTC.